The 20 T cell receptor beta chains listed next were all sequenced from one sample in a study of T cell responses to AZD1222 COVID-19 vaccine. TCRdb's copy holds only in-frame clones and misses some; the assay was immunoSEQ multiplex PCR. The data hold around 160,000 clones, with 88% observed a single time. This material consisted of peripheral blood, taken on day 0 of AZD1222 vaccination. The receptors were gathered from an adult in good health.

The chain uses TRBV7-2 and TRBJ2-7, with D perhaps matching TRBD1 (6 bases). CDR1 and CDR2 (germline): SGHTA, FQGNSA. Trimming removed 5 bases from V and 4 bases from J, with 18 bases in between. The CDR3 is 15 amino acids. CDR3 region: CASSPTPGVTYEQYF. CDR3 bases: TGTGCCAGCAGCCCGACCCCAGGGGTCACGTACGAGCAGTACTTC.

This clone was observed a few times. The chain combines TRBV5-6 with TRBJ1-2; D call uncertain. Trimming took off 6 bases at V and 7 bases at J, with 13 bases between the two ends. Germline CDR1 is SGHDT and CDR2 is YYEEEE. The CDR3 contains 12 residues. CDR3 amino acids: CASNTYAAGYTF. As DNA, the CDR3 is TGTGCCAGCAACACGTATGCGGCTGGCTACACCTTC.

This rearrangement joins TRBV19 to TRBJ2-7; 10 positions match TRBD2. The ends lost 7 bases at V and 7 bases at J; junction bases unmatched: 13. CDR3 length equals 15 residues. Germline V lookup: CDR1 LNHDA, CDR2 SQIVND (reference sequence). This chain's CDR3 is CASNGIAGGQGEQYF. CDR3 nucleotides: TGTGCCAGTAACGGAATAGCGGGGGGCCAGGGGGAGCAGTACTTC.

The genes are TRBV7-3 and TRBJ2-7; 7 bases are shared with TRBD1. The germline V gene has CDR1 SGHTA and CDR2 FQGTGA. The V gene end was trimmed by 2 bases and the J gene end by 2 bases; junction bases not matched to a gene: 3. The CDR3 runs 14 residues. CDR3: CASSLSQGPYEQYF. CDR3 bases: TGTGCCAGCAGCTTATCACAGGGGCCCTACGAGCAGTACTTC. The full variable domain, in which reference TRBV7-3 and TRBJ2-7 provide the parts outside the CDR3, is GAGVSQTPSNKVTEKGKYVELRCDPISGHTALYWYRQSLGQGPEFLIYFQGTGAADDSGLPNDRFFAVRPEGSVSTLKIQRTERGDSAVYLCASSLSQGPYEQYFGPGTRLTVT.

V usage is TRBV6-5 and J usage is TRBJ1-1; TRBD1 might be the D (6 bases). Germline assignment: CDR1 MNHEY and CDR2 SVGAGI. With 5 bases removed from V and 3 bases from J, the gap between germline ends came to 16 bases. CDR3 length: 15 amino acids. The chain's CDR3 is CASSNLGAGDTEAFF. CDR3 DNA sequence: TGTGCCAGCAGTAACTTGGGGGCAGGGGACACTGAAGCTTTCTTT.

In this sample, this clone turned up once. V and J are TRBV6-5 and TRBJ1-3; weak D call: TRBD1 (6 bases). The CDR3 is 16 amino acids. Germline V gene data show CDR1 as MNHEY and CDR2 as SVGAGI. Trimming pared 2 bases from V and 4 bases from J, leaving 15 bases between. The CDR3 is CASSYGANRAGNTIYF. The CDR3 bases are TGTGCCAGCAGTTACGGGGCGAACAGGGCGGGAAACACCATATATTTT.

The rearrangement links TRBV12-3 or TRBV12-4 to TRBJ1-1, with D possibly matching TRBD1 (6 bases). Trimming removed 5 bases at V and 11 bases at J, with 15 bases between. The CDR3 sequence is 12 residues long. CDR3 nucleotide sequence: TGTGCCAGCAGTCAGCACAGGGCAAGGGCTTTCTTT. Its translation is CASSQHRARAFF.

The chain combines TRBV3-1 (or the pseudogene TRBV3-2) with TRBJ1-2, with D unclear. The CDR3 consists of 14 residues. Germline V gene lookup returns CDR1 LGHDT and CDR2 YNNKEL (reference sequence). V lost 7 bases and J 4 bases, leaving 16 bases between the germline ends. The DNA of the CDR3 is TGTGCCAGCACTATCGTAGGGCTTAGCTATGGCTACACCTTC. As protein: CASTIVGLSYGYTF.

The chain is built from TRBV9 and TRBJ1-2, with D possibly TRBD1 on 5 matching bases. Looked up from germline, CDR1 is SGDLS and CDR2 is YYNGEE. Trimming removed 4 bases from V and 6 bases from J, with 19 bases in between. The CDR3 extends over 15 amino acids. The CDR3 reads CASSSRSGARDGYTF. Here the CDR3 DNA reads TGTGCCAGCAGCTCTCGCTCCGGGGCGCGGGATGGCTACACCTTC.

The chain links TRBV18 to TRBJ1-1; D is ambiguous. This CDR3 spans 14 amino acids. Germline CDR1 KGHSH, CDR2 LQKENI. With 5 bases removed from V and 0 bases from J, the gap between germline ends came to 10 bases. The CDR3: CASSSQSLNTEAFF. The CDR3 nucleotides are TGTGCCAGCTCATCCCAGTCGTTGAACACTGAAGCTTTCTTT.

Comment on this clone: The sample contains more than one DNA sequence encoding this CDR3. The rearrangement joins TRBV7-3 to TRBJ2-3; a possible D gene is TRBD2 (6 bases). The CDR3 extends over 13 amino acids. Trimming stripped 2 bases from V and 5 bases from J, with 8 bases between. CDR1 and CDR2 (germline): SGHTA, FQGTGA. The CDR3 DNA follows: TGTGCCAGCAGCTTATCCGGGGGAGATACGCAGTATTTT. Protein: CASSLSGGDTQYF. The whole variable domain, remainder taken from reference TRBV7-3 and TRBJ2-3, is GAGVSQTPSNKVTEKGKYVELRCDPISGHTALYWYRQSLGQGPEFLIYFQGTGAADDSGLPNDRFFAVRPEGSVSTLKIQRTERGDSAVYLCASSLSGGDTQYFGPGTRLTVL.

The chain links TRBV5-4 to TRBJ2-7, with 14 positions matching TRBD2. This CDR3 is built from 17 residues. Trimming removed 0 bases from V and 4 bases from J; junction bases left unmatched: 6. CDR1 SGHNT and CDR2 YYREEE come from the germline V gene (reference sequence). The CDR3 here is CASSLGGLAGVTYEQYF. The CDR3 DNA reads as TGTGCCAGCAGCTTGGGGGGACTAGCGGGGGTAACGTACGAGCAGTACTTC.

The gene calls are TRBV27 and TRBJ2-1; D not certain. With 6 bases removed from V and 10 bases from J, the gap between germline ends came to 16 bases. The CDR3 runs 13 residues. From germline, CDR1 is MNHEY and CDR2 SMNVEV (reference sequence). The CDR3 sequence is CASSHGPVGEQFF. Written as DNA, the CDR3 is TGTGCCAGCAGCCATGGACCCGTCGGGGAGCAGTTCTTC.

This clone was seen more than once but under ten times. The chain employs TRBV19 and TRBJ1-5; D might be TRBD1 (5 bases). The CDR3 sequence is 14 residues long. Trimming left V 8 bases short and J 9 bases short, with 20 bases between. Per germline, CDR1 LNHDA and CDR2 SQIVND (reference sequence). CDR3 nucleotides: TGTGCCAGTGGGGGACGGACCCGAGGGCTGCCCCAGCATTTT. Protein sequence: CASGGRTRGLPQHF.

The chain links TRBV15 to TRBJ1-4; D unclear. CDR3 size: 13 residues. Trimming took off 1 base at V and 8 bases at J, with 8 bases between the two ends. Looked up from germline, CDR1 is LNHNV and CDR2 is YYDKDF (reference sequence). The CDR3 nucleotides read TGTGCCACCAGCAGAGGGATGAACGAAAAACTGTTTTTT. This codes for CATSRGMNEKLFF.

This chain joins TRBV3-1 (or the pseudogene TRBV3-2) and TRBJ2-1, with 10 bases lining up with TRBD1. Germline V gene data show CDR1 as LGHDT and CDR2 as YNNKEL (reference sequence). Trimming cost V 1 base and J 11 bases; bases outside gene matches: 8. The CDR3 totals 15 residues. The DNA of the CDR3 is TGTGCCAGCAGCCAAGCCGCGGACAGGGGGATTCAGCAGTTCTTC. It specifies CASSQAADRGIQQFF.

V and J are TRBV7-9 and TRBJ2-2; tentative D call: TRBD2 (6 bases). V shed 5 bases and J shed 5 bases, with 12 bases lying between them. The germline CDR1 and CDR2 sequences are SEHNR and FQNEAQ (reference sequence). This CDR3 region has 14 residues. CDR3: CASSPGTRTGELFF. Written as DNA, the CDR3 is TGTGCCAGCAGCCCAGGGACTCGGACCGGGGAGCTGTTTTTT.

The chain carries TRBV7-3 and TRBJ2-2, with D possibly being TRBD1 or TRBD2 (6 bases each). The CDR3 length is 16 residues. Trimming stripped 6 bases from V and 7 bases from J, with 21 bases between. The germline V gene encodes CDR1 SGHTA and CDR2 FQGTGA. CDR3 DNA sequence: TGTGCCAGCAGGTTCCCGGGGGCGAGCGCGGTCGGGGAGCTGTTTTTT. This encodes CASRFPGASAVGELFF.

V gene TRBV12-5 combines with J gene TRBJ1-3; D is perhaps TRBD1 (5 bases). The CDR3 covers 13 residues. V lost 1 base and J lost 8, with 9 bases in between. CDR1 is LGHNT and CDR2 is FRNRAP in the germline V gene. CDR3: CASGLAAGDTIYF. The CDR3 DNA reads TGTGCTAGTGGTTTGGCTGCGGGGGACACCATATATTTT.

The rearrangement joins TRBV3-1 (or the pseudogene TRBV3-2) to TRBJ1-6, with D perhaps TRBD1 (5 bases). Germline loops: CDR1 LGHDT, CDR2 YNNKEL (reference sequence). V gave up 0 bases and J gave up 10 bases, with 16 bases separating them. The CDR3 has 16 amino acids. The DNA of the CDR3 is TGTGCCAGCAGCCAAGAAGGGGAAAGGACCCACTCACCCCTCCACTTT. Amino acid sequence: CASSQEGERTHSPLHF.